Below, one T cell receptor beta chain is given with its context. Its target is not known. This sample's time point: cycle 4 day 1 (C4D1), after more than five weeks of nivolumab. No patient escaped relapse after autologous stem cell transplantation, and brentuximab vedotin exposure varied. The record originates from a study of PD-1 blockade in classical Hodgkin lymphoma. Generated by immunoSEQ multiplex PCR, the TCRdb table keeps only in-frame clones and is missing some. The sample has about 41,000 clones, around two thirds seen once. Study outcomes and limitations: The study found complete responders had baseline diversity similar to newly diagnosed patients.

The material sequenced was peripheral blood mononuclear cells (PBMCs), taken before the fourth cycle of nivolumab. The receptor's source is a human donor with classical Hodgkin lymphoma.

Here the CDR3 DNA reads TGCAGCGTTGAAGAGACAGGTTCCTACGAGCAGTACTTC. Translated: CSVEETGSYEQYF. The V call is TRBV29-1, the J call TRBJ2-7; tentative D call: TRBD1 (6 bases). Trimming removed 0 bases at V and 1 base at J, with 7 bases between. Germline V CDR1 and CDR2: SQVTM, ANQGSEA. The CDR3 spans 13 residues.